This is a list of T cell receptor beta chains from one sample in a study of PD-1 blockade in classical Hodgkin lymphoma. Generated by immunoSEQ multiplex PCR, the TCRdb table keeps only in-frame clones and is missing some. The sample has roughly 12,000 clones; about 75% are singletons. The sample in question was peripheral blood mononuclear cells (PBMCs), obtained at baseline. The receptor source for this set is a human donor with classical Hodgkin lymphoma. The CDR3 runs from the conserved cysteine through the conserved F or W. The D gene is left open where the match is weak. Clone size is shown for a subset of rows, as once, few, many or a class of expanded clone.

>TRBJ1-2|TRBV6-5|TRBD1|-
CASTPGGAYGYGYTF
TGTGCCAGCACCCCAGGGGGGGCCTATGGCTATGGCTACACCTTC
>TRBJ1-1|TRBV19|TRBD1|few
CASSMTGDAAFF
TGTGCCAGTAGTATGACAGGGGACGCGGCTTTCTTT
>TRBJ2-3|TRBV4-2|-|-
CASSLSGTDTQYF
TGTGCCAGCAGCTTATCAGGCACAGATACGCAGTATTTT
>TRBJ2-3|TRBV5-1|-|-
CASRTEGRTDTQYF
TGCGCCAGCAGGACAGAAGGTCGGACAGATACGCAGTATTTT
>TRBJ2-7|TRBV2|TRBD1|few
CASTSGQNYEQYF
TGTGCCAGCACTTCGGGACAGAACTACGAGCAGTACTTC
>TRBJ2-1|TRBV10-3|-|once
CAISESRRGGALNEQFF
TGTGCCATCAGTGAGTCGAGGAGGGGCGGGGCTTTGAATGAGCAGTTCTTC
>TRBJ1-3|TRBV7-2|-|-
CASSQSGGGTGNTIYF
TGTGCCAGCAGCCAGAGTGGGGGCGGAACAGGAAACACCATATATTTT
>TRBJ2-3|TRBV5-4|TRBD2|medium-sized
CAYSGAPADTQYF
TGTGCCTACAGCGGGGCACCCGCGGATACGCAGTATTTT
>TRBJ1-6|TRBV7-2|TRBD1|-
CASRGTGTFYNSPLHF
TGTGCCAGCCGAGGGACAGGGACATTTTACAATTCACCCCTCCACTTT
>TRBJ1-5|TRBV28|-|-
CASSSHGQANQPQHF
TGTGCCAGCAGCTCGCACGGGCAGGCAAATCAGCCCCAGCATTTT
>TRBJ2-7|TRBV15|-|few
CATSSKHWDVRSYEQYF
TGTGCCACCAGCAGTAAGCATTGGGACGTTCGGTCCTACGAGCAGTACTTC
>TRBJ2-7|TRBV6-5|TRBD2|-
CASSSLSSGGTYEQYF
TGTGCCAGCAGTTCTCTTTCTAGCGGGGGAACCTACGAGCAGTACTTC
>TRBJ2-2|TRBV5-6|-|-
CASSPSGQGPMNTGELFF
TGTGCCAGCAGCCCCAGCGGGCAGGGTCCCATGAACACCGGGGAGCTGTTTTTT
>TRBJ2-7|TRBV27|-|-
CASHGLPPWNEQYF
TGTGCCAGCCACGGGCTCCCCCCTTGGAACGAGCAGTACTTC
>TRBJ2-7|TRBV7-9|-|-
CASSYGQPSYEQYF
TGTGCCAGCAGCTACGGACAGCCCTCCTACGAGCAGTACTTC
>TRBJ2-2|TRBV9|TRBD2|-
CASSDRGAGELFF
TGTGCCAGCAGCGACCGGGGGGCCGGGGAGCTGTTTTTT
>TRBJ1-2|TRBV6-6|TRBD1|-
CASSPGQALANYGYTF
TGTGCCAGCAGTCCCGGACAGGCATTAGCTAACTATGGCTACACCTTC
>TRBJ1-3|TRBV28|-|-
CASSRDSNSGNTIYF
TGTGCCAGCAGTAGAGACAGTAACTCTGGAAACACCATATATTTT
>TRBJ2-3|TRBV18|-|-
CASSPQGYVNTQYF
TGTGCCAGCTCACCCCAGGGTTACGTAAATACGCAGTATTTT
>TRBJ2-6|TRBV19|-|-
CASSIFPSSGANVLTF
TGTGCCAGTAGTATCTTTCCGAGCTCTGGGGCCAACGTCCTGACTTTC
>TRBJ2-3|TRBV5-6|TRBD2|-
CASSLGLALPRDTQYF
TGTGCCAGCAGCTTAGGACTAGCCCTACCTCGGGATACGCAGTATTTT
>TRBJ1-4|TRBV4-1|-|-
CASSGGGAANEKLFF
TGCGCCAGCAGCGGGGGTGGGGCGGCTAATGAAAAACTGTTTTTT
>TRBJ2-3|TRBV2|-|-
CASSPDNGDTQYF
TGTGCCAGCAGCCCCGATAACGGGGATACGCAGTATTTT
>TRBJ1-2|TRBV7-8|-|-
CASSDRLQGRTF
TGTGCCAGCAGCGATCGATTACAGGGAAGGACCTTC
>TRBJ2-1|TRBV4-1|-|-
CASSQLTTIGPYNEQFF
TGCGCCAGCAGCCAGCTCACGACCATTGGCCCCTACAATGAGCAGTTCTTC
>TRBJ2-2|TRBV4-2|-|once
CASSHPGRANTGELFF
TGTGCCAGCAGCCACCCCGGAAGGGCGAACACCGGGGAGCTGTTTTTT
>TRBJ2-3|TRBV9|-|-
CASSVAWGDTQYF
TGTGCCAGCAGCGTAGCTTGGGGAGATACGCAGTATTTT
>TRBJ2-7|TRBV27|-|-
CASSWKGLGSYEQYF
TGTGCCAGCAGTTGGAAGGGACTGGGGAGCTACGAGCAGTACTTC
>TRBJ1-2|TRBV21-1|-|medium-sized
CASIMPAEGGYGYTF
TGTGCCAGCATCATGCCGGCCGAGGGAGGCTATGGCTACACCTTC
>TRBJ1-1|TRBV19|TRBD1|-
CASSRRGDNRGPNTEAFF
TGTGCCAGTAGTAGGAGGGGGGATAACAGGGGCCCCAACACTGAAGCTTTCTTT
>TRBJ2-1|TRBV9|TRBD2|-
CASSVSGTSGYNEQFF
TGTGCCAGCAGCGTGTCCGGGACTAGCGGGTACAATGAGCAGTTCTTC
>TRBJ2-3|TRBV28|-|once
CASSLPSGLTDTQYF
TGTGCCAGCAGTTTACCCAGCGGGCTAACAGATACGCAGTATTTT
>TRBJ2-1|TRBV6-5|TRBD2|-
CASSCRRGGNEQFF
TGTGCCAGCAGTTGCCGGCGGGGGGGTAATGAGCAGTTCTTC